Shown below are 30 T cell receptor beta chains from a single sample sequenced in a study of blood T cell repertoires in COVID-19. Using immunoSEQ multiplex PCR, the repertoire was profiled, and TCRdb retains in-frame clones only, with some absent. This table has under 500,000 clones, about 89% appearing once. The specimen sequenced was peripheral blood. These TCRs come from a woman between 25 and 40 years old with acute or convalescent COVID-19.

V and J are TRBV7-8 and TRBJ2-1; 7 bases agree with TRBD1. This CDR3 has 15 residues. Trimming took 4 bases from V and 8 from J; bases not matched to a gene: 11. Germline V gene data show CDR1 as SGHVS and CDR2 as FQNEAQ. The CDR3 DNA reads TGTGCCAGCAGCTCGACCCTGGGGACAGTCGATGAGCAGTTCTTC. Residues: CASSSTLGTVDEQFF.

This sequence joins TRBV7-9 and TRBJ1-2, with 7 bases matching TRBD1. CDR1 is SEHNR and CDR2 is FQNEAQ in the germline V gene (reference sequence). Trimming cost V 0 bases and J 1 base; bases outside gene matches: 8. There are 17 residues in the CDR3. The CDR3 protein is CASSLAGQDPINYGYTF. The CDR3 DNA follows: TGTGCCAGCAGCTTAGCAGGACAGGACCCGATTAACTATGGCTACACCTTC.

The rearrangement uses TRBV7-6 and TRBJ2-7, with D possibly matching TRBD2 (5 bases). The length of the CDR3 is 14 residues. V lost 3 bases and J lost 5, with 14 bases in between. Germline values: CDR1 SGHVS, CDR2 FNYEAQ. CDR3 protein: CASSLAGSKDEQYF. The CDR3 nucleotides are TGTGCCAGCAGCTTGGCGGGCTCTAAGGACGAGCAGTACTTC.

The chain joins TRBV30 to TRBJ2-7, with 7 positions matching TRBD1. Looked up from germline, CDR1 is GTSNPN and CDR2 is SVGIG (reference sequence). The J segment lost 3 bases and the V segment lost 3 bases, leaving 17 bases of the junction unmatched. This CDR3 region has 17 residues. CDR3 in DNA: TGTGCCTGGAGCCCCAGAGTAACGACAGGGATTTACTACGAGCAGTACTTC. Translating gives CAWSPRVTTGIYYEQYF. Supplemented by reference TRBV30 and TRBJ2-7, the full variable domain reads SQTIHQWPATLVQPVGSPLSLECTVEGTSNPNLYWYRQAAGRGLQLLFYSVGIGQISSEVPQNLSASRPQDRQFILSSKKLLLSDSGFYLCAWSPRVTTGIYYEQYFGPGTRLTVT.

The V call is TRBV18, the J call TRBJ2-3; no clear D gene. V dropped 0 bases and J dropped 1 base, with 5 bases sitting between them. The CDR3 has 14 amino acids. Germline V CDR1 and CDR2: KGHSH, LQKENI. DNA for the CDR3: TGTGCCAGCTCACCACCGAGCGGCACAGATACGCAGTATTTT. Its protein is CASSPPSGTDTQYF.

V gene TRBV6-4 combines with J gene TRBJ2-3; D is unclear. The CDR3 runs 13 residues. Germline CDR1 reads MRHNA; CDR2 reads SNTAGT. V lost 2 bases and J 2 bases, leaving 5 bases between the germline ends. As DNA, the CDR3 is TGTGCCAGCAGTGACCCTAACACAGATACGCAGTATTTT. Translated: CASSDPNTDTQYF.

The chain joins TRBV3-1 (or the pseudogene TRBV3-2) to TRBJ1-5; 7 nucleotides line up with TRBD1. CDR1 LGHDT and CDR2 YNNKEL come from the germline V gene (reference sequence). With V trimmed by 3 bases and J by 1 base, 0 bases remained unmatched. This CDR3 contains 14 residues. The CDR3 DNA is TGTGCCAGCAGCCACAGGGGGAGCAATCAGCCCCAGCATTTT. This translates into CASSHRGSNQPQHF.

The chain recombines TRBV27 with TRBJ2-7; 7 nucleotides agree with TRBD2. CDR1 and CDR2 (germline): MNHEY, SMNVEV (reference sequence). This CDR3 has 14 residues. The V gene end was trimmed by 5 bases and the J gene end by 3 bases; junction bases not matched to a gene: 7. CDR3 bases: TGTGCCAGCAGTCCCTACCGGACTAGCTACGAGCAGTACTTC. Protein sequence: CASSPYRTSYEQYF.

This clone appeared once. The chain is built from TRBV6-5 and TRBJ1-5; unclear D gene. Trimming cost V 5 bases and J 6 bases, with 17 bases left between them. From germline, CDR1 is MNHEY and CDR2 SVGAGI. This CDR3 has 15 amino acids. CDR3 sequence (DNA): TGTGCCAGCAGTAACACCCCAGGCCTGGGTCAGCCCCAGCATTTT. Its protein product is CASSNTPGLGQPQHF.

The CDR3 DNA is TGTGCCAGGACCGGGCGGGAACTGGAGACAGATACGCAGTATTTT. Its translation: CARTGRELETDTQYF. The chain carries TRBV7-9 and TRBJ2-3; maybe TRBD2 (6 bases). The germline V gene encodes CDR1 SEHNR and CDR2 FQNEAQ (reference sequence). This CDR3 has 15 amino acids. Trimming left V 9 bases short and J 3 bases short, with 19 bases between.

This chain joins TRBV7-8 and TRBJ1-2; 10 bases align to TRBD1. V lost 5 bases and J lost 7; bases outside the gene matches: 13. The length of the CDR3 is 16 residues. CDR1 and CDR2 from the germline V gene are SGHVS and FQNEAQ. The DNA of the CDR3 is TGTGCCAGCAGCACTAGTGGAGACAGGGGGCGAGGTGGCTACACCTTC. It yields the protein CASSTSGDRGRGGYTF.

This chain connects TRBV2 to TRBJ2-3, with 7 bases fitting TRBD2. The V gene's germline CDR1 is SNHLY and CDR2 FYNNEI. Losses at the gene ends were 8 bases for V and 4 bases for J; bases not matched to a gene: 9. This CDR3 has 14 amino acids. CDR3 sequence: CASVTSRQADTQYF. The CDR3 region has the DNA TGTGCCAGCGTGACTAGCCGTCAAGCAGATACGCAGTATTTT.

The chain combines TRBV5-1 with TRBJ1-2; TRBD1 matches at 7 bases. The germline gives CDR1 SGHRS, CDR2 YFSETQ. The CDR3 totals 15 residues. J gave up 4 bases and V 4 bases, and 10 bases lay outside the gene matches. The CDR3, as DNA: TGCGCCAGCAGCCGAGGGGACAGCGGGTTCTATGGCTACACCTTC. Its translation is CASSRGDSGFYGYTF. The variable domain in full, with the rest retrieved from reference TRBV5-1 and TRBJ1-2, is KAGVTQTPRYLIKTRGQQVTLSCSPISGHRSVSWYQQTPGQGLQFLFEYFSETQRNKGNFPGRFSGRQFSNSRSEMNVSTLELGDSALYLCASSRGDSGFYGYTFGSGTRLTVV.

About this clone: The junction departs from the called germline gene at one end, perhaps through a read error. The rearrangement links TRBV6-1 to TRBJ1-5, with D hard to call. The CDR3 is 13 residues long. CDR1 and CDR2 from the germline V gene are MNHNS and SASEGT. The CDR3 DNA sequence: TGTGCCAGCAGAGAAGCAGTCGGGTGGCCCCAGCATTTT. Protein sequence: CASREAVGWPQHF.

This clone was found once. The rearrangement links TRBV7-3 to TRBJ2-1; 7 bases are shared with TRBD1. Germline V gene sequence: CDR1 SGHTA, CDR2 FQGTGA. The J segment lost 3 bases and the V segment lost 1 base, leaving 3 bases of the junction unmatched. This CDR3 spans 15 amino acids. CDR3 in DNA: TGTGCCAGCAGCTTAAAGGCAGGGGGCTACAATGAGCAGTTCTTC. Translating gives CASSLKAGGYNEQFF.

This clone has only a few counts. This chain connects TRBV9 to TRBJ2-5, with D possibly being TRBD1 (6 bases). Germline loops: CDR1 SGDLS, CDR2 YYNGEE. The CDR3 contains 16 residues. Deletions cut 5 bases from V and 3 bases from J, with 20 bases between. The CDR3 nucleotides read TGTGCCAGCAGTGGCTCGGGGACACTGAAGAAAGAGACCCAGTACTTC. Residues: CASSGSGTLKKETQYF.

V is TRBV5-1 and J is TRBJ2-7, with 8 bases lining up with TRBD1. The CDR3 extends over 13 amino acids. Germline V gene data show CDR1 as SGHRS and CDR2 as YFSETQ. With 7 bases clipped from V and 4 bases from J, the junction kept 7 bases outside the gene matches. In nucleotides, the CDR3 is TGCGCCAGCGCGGACAGGGACAGGTACGAGCAGTACTTC. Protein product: CASADRDRYEQYF.

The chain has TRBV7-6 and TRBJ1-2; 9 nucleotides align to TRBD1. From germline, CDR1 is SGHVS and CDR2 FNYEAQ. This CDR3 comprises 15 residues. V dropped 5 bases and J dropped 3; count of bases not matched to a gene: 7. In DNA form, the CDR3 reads TGTGCCAGCAGCGTACAGGGGGCGGGGGACTATGGCTACACCTTC. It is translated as CASSVQGAGDYGYTF.

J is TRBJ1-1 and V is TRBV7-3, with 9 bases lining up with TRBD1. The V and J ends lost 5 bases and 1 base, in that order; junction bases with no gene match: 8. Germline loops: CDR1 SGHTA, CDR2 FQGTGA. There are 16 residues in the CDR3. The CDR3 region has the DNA TGTGCCAGCAGCCACGGACAGGGGCGTCAGAACACTGAAGCTTTCTTT. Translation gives CASSHGQGRQNTEAFF. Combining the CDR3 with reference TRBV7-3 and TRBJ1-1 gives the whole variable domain GAGVSQTPSNKVTEKGKYVELRCDPISGHTALYWYRQSLGQGPEFLIYFQGTGAADDSGLPNDRFFAVRPEGSVSTLKIQRTERGDSAVYLCASSHGQGRQNTEAFFGQGTRLTVV.

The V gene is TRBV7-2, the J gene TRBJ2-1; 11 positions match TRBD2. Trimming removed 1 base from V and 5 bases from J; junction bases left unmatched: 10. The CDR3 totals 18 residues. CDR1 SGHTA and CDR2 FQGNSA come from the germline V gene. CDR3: CASSLVSPASGGNNEQFF. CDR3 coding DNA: TGTGCCAGCAGCTTAGTATCCCCCGCTAGCGGGGGGAACAATGAGCAGTTCTTC.

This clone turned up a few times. The CDR3 DNA is TGTGCCAGTACCCAGACAGGATTCACCATATATTTT. Translating it yields CASTQTGFTIYF. V gene TRBV19 combines with J gene TRBJ1-3; D is perhaps TRBD1 (6 bases). The V and J ends lost 7 bases and 9 bases respectively, with 13 bases between them. Germline CDR1 reads LNHDA; CDR2 reads SQIVND (reference sequence). The length of the CDR3 is 12 residues. The full variable domain, rest sourced from reference TRBV19 and TRBJ1-3, is DGGITQSPKYLFRKEGQNVTLSCEQNLNHDAMYWYRQDPGQGLRLIYYSQIVNDFQKGDIAEGYSVSREKKESFPLTVTSAQKNPTAFYLCASTQTGFTIYFGEGSWLTVV.

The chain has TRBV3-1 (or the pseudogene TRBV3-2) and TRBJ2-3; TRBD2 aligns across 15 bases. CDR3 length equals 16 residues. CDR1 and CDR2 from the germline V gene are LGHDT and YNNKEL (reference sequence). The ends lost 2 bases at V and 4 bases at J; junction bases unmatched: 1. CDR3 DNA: TGTGCCAGCAGCCAACGGACTAGCGGGGGGGCAGATACGCAGTATTTT. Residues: CASSQRTSGGADTQYF.

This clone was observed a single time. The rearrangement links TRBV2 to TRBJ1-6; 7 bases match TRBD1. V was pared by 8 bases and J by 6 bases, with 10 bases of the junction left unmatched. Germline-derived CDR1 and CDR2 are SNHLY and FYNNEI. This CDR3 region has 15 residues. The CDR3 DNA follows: TGTGCCAGCGGAGCAGAGGGGACAGCTAATTCACCCCTCCACTTT. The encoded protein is CASGAEGTANSPLHF. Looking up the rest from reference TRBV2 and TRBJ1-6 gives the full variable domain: EPEVTQTPSHQVTQMGQEVILRCVPISNHLYFYWYRQILGQKVEFLVSFYNNEISEKSEIFDDQFSVERPDGSNFTLKIRSTKLEDSAMYFCASGAEGTANSPLHFGNGTRLTVT.

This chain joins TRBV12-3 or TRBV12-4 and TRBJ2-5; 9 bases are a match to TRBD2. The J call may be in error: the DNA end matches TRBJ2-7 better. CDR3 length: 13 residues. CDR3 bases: TGTGCCAGCAGTGCTGGGACTAGCAACGAGCAGTACTTC. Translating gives CASSAGTSNEQYF.

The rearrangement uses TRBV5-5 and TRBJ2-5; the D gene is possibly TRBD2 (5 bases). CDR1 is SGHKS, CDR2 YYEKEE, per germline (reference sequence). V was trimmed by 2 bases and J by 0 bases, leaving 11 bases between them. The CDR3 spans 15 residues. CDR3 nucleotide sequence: TGTGCCAGCAGCTTAAGACTAAGTTACCAAGAGACCCAGTACTTC. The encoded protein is CASSLRLSYQETQYF.

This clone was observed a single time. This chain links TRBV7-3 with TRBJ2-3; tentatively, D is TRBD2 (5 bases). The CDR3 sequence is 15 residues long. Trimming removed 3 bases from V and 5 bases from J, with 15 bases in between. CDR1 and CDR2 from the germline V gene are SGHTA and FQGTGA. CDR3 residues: CASSFSSTFKDTQYF. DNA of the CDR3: TGTGCCAGCAGCTTCTCTAGCACTTTCAAAGATACGCAGTATTTT. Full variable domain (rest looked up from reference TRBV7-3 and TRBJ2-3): GAGVSQTPSNKVTEKGKYVELRCDPISGHTALYWYRQSLGQGPEFLIYFQGTGAADDSGLPNDRFFAVRPEGSVSTLKIQRTERGDSAVYLCASSFSSTFKDTQYFGPGTRLTVL.

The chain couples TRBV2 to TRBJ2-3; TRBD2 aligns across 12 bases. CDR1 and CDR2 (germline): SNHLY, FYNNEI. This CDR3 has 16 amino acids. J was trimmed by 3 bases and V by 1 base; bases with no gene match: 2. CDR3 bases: TGTGCCAGCAGTGAAGTTCTAGCGGGGGGGACAGATACGCAGTATTTT. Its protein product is CASSEVLAGGTDTQYF.

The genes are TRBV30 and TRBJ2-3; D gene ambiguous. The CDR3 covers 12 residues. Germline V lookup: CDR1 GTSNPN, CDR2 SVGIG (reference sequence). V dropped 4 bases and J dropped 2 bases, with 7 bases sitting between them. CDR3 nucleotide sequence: TGTGCCTGGACGTATTCCACAGATACGCAGTATTTT. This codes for CAWTYSTDTQYF.

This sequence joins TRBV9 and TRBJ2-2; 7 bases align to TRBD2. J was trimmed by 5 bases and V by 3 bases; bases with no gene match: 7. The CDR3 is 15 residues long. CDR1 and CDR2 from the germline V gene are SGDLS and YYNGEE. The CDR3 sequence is CASSAWGGQTGELFF. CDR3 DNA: TGTGCCAGCAGCGCCTGGGGAGGGCAGACCGGGGAGCTGTTTTTT.

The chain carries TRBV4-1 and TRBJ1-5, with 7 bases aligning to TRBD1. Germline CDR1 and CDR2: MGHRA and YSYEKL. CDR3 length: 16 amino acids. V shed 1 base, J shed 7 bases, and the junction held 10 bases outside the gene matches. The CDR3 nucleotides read TGCGCCAGCAGCCAAGTGGGACAGCCCATGGGCCAGCCCCAGCATTTT. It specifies CASSQVGQPMGQPQHF.